This T cell receptor (beta chain) was captured in a study of blood T cell repertoires in COVID-19. Study information: The analysed material was cDNA or gDNA that came from T cells, B-cell-depleted T cells, or PBMCs.

The protocol was immunoSEQ multiplex PCR, while the TCRdb copy is restricted to in-frame clones and leaves out a portion. The sample consists of about 80,000 clones, roughly 80% of them appearing once. This clone was detected many times. The CDR3 extends over 12 amino acids. The germline gives CDR1 SNHLY, CDR2 FYNNEI. With 8 bases removed from V and 7 bases from J, the gap between germline ends came to 12 bases. The origin of this receptor is a woman aged 70-85 years with acute or convalescent COVID-19. The sequencing sample was made of peripheral blood. This rearrangement joins TRBV2 to TRBJ2-1; tentatively, D is TRBD2 (6 bases). The CDR3 region has the DNA TGTGCCAGCTCCTTCGGGGGAAATGAGCAGTTCTTC. Translated: CASSFGGNEQFF.